The 10 T cell receptor beta chains presented below share a single source sample, sequenced in a study of vaccination and CD4 T cells after COVID-19. These receptors' antigens are unknown. The assay that was used to sequence DNA from cultured CD4+ T cells was the Oncomine TCR Beta short-read assay. TCRdb reanalysed the PCR reads using MiXCR and keeps one entry per CDR3 protein. There are about 15,000 distinct CDR3 sequences in the sample; about half occur only once, and about 25% lies in the top ten. The treatment is: roughly 11-day PBMC culture with coronavirus spike peptide pools or control peptides (ViraFEST assay). The starting material was cultured CD4+ T cells from blood, obtained after SARS-CoV-2 vaccination. These receptors all stem from a human donor with COVID-19.

The rearrangement links TRBV11-1 to TRBJ2-7, with D perhaps matching TRBD1 (6 bases). The CDR3 is made up of 14 amino acids. The germline gives CDR1 SGHAT, CDR2 FQDESV (reference sequence). V was pared by 1 base and J by 4 bases, with 11 bases between. This CDR3 reads CASSLGGPGYEQYF. Written as DNA, the CDR3 is TGTGCCAGCAGCTTAGGGGGGCCGGGATACGAGCAGTACTTC. Filled out from reference TRBV11-1 and TRBJ2-7, the complete variable domain reads EAEVAQSPRYKITEKSQAVAFWCDPISGHATLYWYRQILGQGPELLVQFQDESVVDDSQLPKDRFSAERLKGVDSTLKIQPAELGDSAMYLCASSLGGPGYEQYFGPGTRLTVT.

This clonotype was counted only a few times. The rearrangement links TRBV6-4 to TRBJ1-6; tentative D call: TRBD1 (6 bases). V was clipped by 2 bases and J by 7 bases, with 6 bases between them. The CDR3 loop spans 13 amino acids. Germline CDR1 is MRHNA and CDR2 is SNTAGT. CDR3: CASSDGGNSPLHF. The CDR3 bases are TGTGCCAGCAGTGACGGGGGCAATTCACCCCTCCACTTT.

This clonotype occurred a few times. The genes are TRBV7-2 and TRBJ1-1; D is perhaps TRBD1 (5 bases). Germline V lookup: CDR1 SGHTA, CDR2 FQGNSA. Trimming pared 3 bases from V and 8 bases from J, leaving 13 bases between. This CDR3 comprises 13 residues. The chain's CDR3 is CASSFRRGLEAFF. The CDR3, as DNA: TGTGCCAGCAGCTTTCGACGGGGACTAGAAGCTTTCTTT.

This clonotype came up a few times. The chain couples TRBV24-1 to TRBJ2-3, with no clear D. Germline V gives CDR1 KGHDR, CDR2 SFDVKD. This CDR3 has 13 amino acids. Deletions cut 3 bases from V and 0 bases from J, with 3 bases between. CDR3 in DNA: TGTGCCACCAGTGATGGGAGCACAGATACGCAGTATTTT. Residues: CATSDGSTDTQYF.

This clonotype was counted a few times. The V call is TRBV5-8, the J call TRBJ1-2; no reliable D call. Germline assignment: CDR1 SGHTS and CDR2 YDEGEE. With 2 bases removed from V and 8 bases from J, the gap between germline ends came to 10 bases. The CDR3 covers 12 residues. The CDR3 DNA sequence: TGTGCCAGCAGCTTCGATCCGCGCGGCTACACCTTC. Its protein product is CASSFDPRGYTF.

In this sample, this clonotype is medium-sized. The rearrangement joins TRBV20-1 to TRBJ1-2; maybe TRBD1 (5 bases). The CDR3 length is 14 residues. Trimming stripped 0 bases from V and 5 bases from J, with 13 bases between. CDR1 DFQATT and CDR2 SNEGSKA come from the germline V gene (reference sequence). CDR3 in amino acids: CSAREPQGRYGYTF. CDR3 sequence (DNA): TGCAGTGCTAGAGAACCCCAGGGTCGATATGGCTACACCTTC.

This chain connects TRBV7-8 to TRBJ2-3; D is possibly TRBD1 or TRBD2 (5 bases each). The CDR3 has 15 amino acids. V was trimmed by 2 bases and J by 3 bases, leaving 12 bases between them. Germline V gene data show CDR1 as SGHVS and CDR2 as FQNEAQ. CDR3 protein: CASSLFGGGTDTQYF. The CDR3 bases are TGTGCCAGCAGCTTATTTGGGGGTGGGACAGATACGCAGTATTTT.

This chain links TRBV6-1 with TRBJ1-3, with D unclear. From germline, CDR1 is MNHNS and CDR2 SASEGT. V was clipped by 3 bases and J by 1 base, with 7 bases between them. The CDR3 is 14 residues long. The CDR3 coding sequence is TGTGCCAGCAGTGAGGGTTGGTCTGGAAACACCATATATTTT. Protein: CASSEGWSGNTIYF.

The chain carries TRBV5-1 and TRBJ2-3; either TRBD1 or TRBD2 may supply D (6 bases each). The germline V gene has CDR1 SGHRS and CDR2 YFSETQ. Trimming pared 0 bases from V and 14 bases from J, leaving 16 bases between. This CDR3 is built from 13 residues. CDR3 region: CASSLASGAQWYF. The CDR3 DNA reads as TGCGCCAGCAGCTTGGCCTCGGGGGCGCAATGGTATTTT. The variable domain in full, completed from reference TRBV5-1 and TRBJ2-3, reads KAGVTQTPRYLIKTRGQQVTLSCSPISGHRSVSWYQQTPGQGLQFLFEYFSETQRNKGNFPGRFSGRQFSNSRSEMNVSTLELGDSALYLCASSLASGAQWYFGPGTRLTVL.

This rearrangement joins TRBV6-4 to TRBJ1-2; D possibly corresponds to TRBD1 (5 bases). The CDR3 length is 13 residues. The V gene's germline CDR1 is MRHNA and CDR2 SNTAGT. The V end lost 4 bases, the J end lost 7 bases, and 13 bases lay between the germline ends. CDR3 region: CASSAMDGGGYTF. The CDR3 coding sequence is TGTGCCAGCAGTGCTATGGATGGGGGTGGCTACACCTTC.